There are many counts of the clone carrying this T cell receptor beta chain. Its antigen remains unidentified. The data are from a study of T-cell memory formation after mild COVID-19. Study summary: Across donors, TCR clusters were largely donor specific.

Study-level points and caveats: Cross-reactive memory seemingly joined, as some responding clones were found in pre-infection memory. SARS-CoV-2 specificity was not confirmed for second-wave clones peaking on day 37.

Germline V gives CDR1 DFQATT, CDR2 SNEGSKA (reference sequence). The CDR3 loop spans 15 amino acids. The J segment lost 4 bases and the V segment lost 5 bases, leaving 10 bases of the junction unmatched. MiXCR, applied by TCRdb to the 5' RACE reads, yields one record per CDR3 protein. Here the sample spans 57,000 or so distinct CDR3 sequences, less than 9.5% being singletons. What was sequenced was PBMCs or a T cell subset sorted from them (not recorded which). This chain uses TRBV20-1 with TRBJ2-3, with 9 bases matching TRBD2. The TCR sequence derives from a man between 18 and 35 years old who had mild COVID-19 (a few samples of this study predate the infection). Cell type and time point are not known. CDR3 region: CSAGQIGGGADTQYF. The CDR3 DNA follows: TGCAGTGCTGGACAGATCGGCGGGGGGGCAGATACGCAGTATTTT.